A single sample is the source of the 22 T cell receptor beta chains below, sequenced in a study of T-cell memory formation after mild COVID-19. TCRdb reprocessed the 5' RACE reads via MiXCR and lists one record per CDR3 protein. The data hold tens of thousands of distinct CDR3 sequences, with around 6.1% observed a single time. The specimen sequenced was PBMCs or a T cell subset sorted from them (not recorded which). Source of these receptors: an adult who had mild COVID-19 (a few samples of this study predate the infection). Cell type and time point are not known.

The chain employs TRBV7-2 and TRBJ2-7; 12 bases fit TRBD2. CDR1 is SGHTA, CDR2 FQGNSA, per germline. The CDR3 extends over 15 amino acids. V lost 5 bases, J lost 2 bases, and 4 bases stayed unmatched. The CDR3 DNA is TGTGCCAGCAGCCCGACTAGCGGGAGCCCCTACGAGCAGTACTTC. Its translation: CASSPTSGSPYEQYF.

This clonotype appeared many times. The chain recombines TRBV7-2 with TRBJ2-1, with no clear D. V gave up 3 bases and J gave up 5 bases, with 11 bases separating them. The CDR3 sequence is 14 residues long. Germline CDR1 reads SGHTA; CDR2 reads FQGNSA. The CDR3 sequence: CASSFLRADNEQFF. CDR3 sequence (DNA): TGTGCCAGCAGCTTTCTCCGGGCAGACAATGAGCAGTTCTTC. Filled out from reference TRBV7-2 and TRBJ2-1, the complete variable domain reads GAGVSQSPSNKVTEKGKDVELRCDPISGHTALYWYRQSLGQGLEFLIYFQGNSAPDKSGLPSDRFSAERTGGSVSTLTIQRTQQEDSAVYLCASSFLRADNEQFFGPGTRLTVL.

Many counts were recorded for this clonotype. This chain connects TRBV7-2 to TRBJ2-1; TRBD2 aligns across 12 bases. This CDR3 has 18 amino acids. Per germline, CDR1 SGHTA and CDR2 FQGNSA. The trim removed 2 bases at V and 1 base at J, leaving 6 bases unmatched. Here the CDR3 reads CASSLTPTSGRSYNEQFF. Written as DNA, the CDR3 is TGTGCCAGCAGCTTAACCCCGACTAGCGGGAGATCCTACAATGAGCAGTTCTTC.

This clonotype came up a few times. V gene TRBV2 combines with J gene TRBJ2-4; tentative D call: TRBD1 (5 bases). The CDR3 is made up of 14 amino acids. Germline CDR1 and CDR2: SNHLY and FYNNEI. V shed 8 bases and J shed 0 bases, with 11 bases lying between them. The CDR3 spells CASCPGSAKNIQYF. As DNA, the CDR3 is TGTGCCAGCTGTCCAGGGTCAGCCAAAAACATTCAGTACTTC.

This clonotype appeared many times. CDR3 in amino acids: CASSEGIGKGGANVLTF. CDR3 nucleotides: TGTGCCAGCAGTGAAGGAATAGGGAAAGGTGGGGCCAACGTCCTGACTTTC. The V call is TRBV6-1, the J call TRBJ2-6; D unresolved. Germline CDR1 MNHNS, CDR2 SASEGT. V dropped 1 base and J dropped 3 bases, with 13 bases sitting between them. CDR3 size: 17 residues.

This clonotype was counted many times. The V call is TRBV18, the J call TRBJ2-3, with a tentative D call TRBD2 (6 bases). The V end lost 3 bases, the J end lost 0 bases, and 10 bases lay between the germline ends. Germline V gene lookup returns CDR1 KGHSH and CDR2 LQKENI. CDR3 length equals 15 residues. The CDR3 sequence: CASSPPGRSTDTQYF. The CDR3 DNA reads as TGTGCCAGCTCACCGCCAGGGAGGAGCACAGATACGCAGTATTTT.

This chain uses TRBV7-2 with TRBJ1-1; TRBD1 matches at 10 bases. CDR3 length: 18 amino acids. V dropped 10 bases and J dropped 5; count of bases not matched to a gene: 22. Germline values: CDR1 SGHTA, CDR2 FQGNSA. This CDR3 reads CATPGVRQGAKWSTEAFF. The CDR3 DNA is TGTGCCACCCCGGGGGTGAGACAGGGGGCTAAGTGGAGTACTGAAGCTTTCTTT.

This clonotype has a count of ten or more. CDR3 sequence (DNA): TGTGCCAGCAGCTTAATTCTTCTGAGGACAGGGGTTGTTTTCTCTGGGGCCAACGTCCTGACTTTC. Its protein is CASSLILLRTGVVFSGANVLTF. The chain combines TRBV7-9 with TRBJ2-6; TRBD1 agrees at 9 bases. J gave up 0 bases and V 2 bases, and 17 bases lay outside the gene matches. The CDR3 extends over 22 amino acids. In germline, CDR1 is SEHNR, CDR2 FQNEAQ (reference sequence).

Only a few counts were recorded for this clonotype. The chain carries TRBV4-2 and TRBJ2-5; 9 nucleotides line up with TRBD2. The germline CDR1 and CDR2 sequences are LGHNA and YNFKEQ. Germline trimming cut 6 bases from V and 5 bases from J; bases unmatched to any gene: 13. CDR3 size: 16 residues. CDR3 nucleotides: TGTGCCAGCAGTCCCGGGACTAGCAAACATCAGGAGACCCAGTACTTC. Translation: CASSPGTSKHQETQYF.

This clonotype was recorded many times. J is TRBJ2-3 and V is TRBV7-2; D gene unclear. The CDR3 contains 12 residues. Germline assignment: CDR1 SGHTA and CDR2 FQGNSA. The V and J ends lost 2 bases and 6 bases respectively, with 6 bases between them. The CDR3: CASSLNRDTQYF. CDR3 sequence (DNA): TGTGCCAGCAGCTTAAATAGGGATACGCAGTATTTT. The full variable domain, completed using reference TRBV7-2 and TRBJ2-3, is GAGVSQSPSNKVTEKGKDVELRCDPISGHTALYWYRQSLGQGLEFLIYFQGNSAPDKSGLPSDRFSAERTGGSVSTLTIQRTQQEDSAVYLCASSLNRDTQYFGPGTRLTVL.

Only a few counts were recorded for this clonotype. The V gene is TRBV27, the J gene TRBJ2-7; 8 bases fit TRBD1. Germline V gene sequence: CDR1 MNHEY, CDR2 SMNVEV (reference sequence). Trimming took 4 bases from V and 5 from J; bases not matched to a gene: 19. The CDR3 has 18 amino acids. In DNA form, the CDR3 reads TGTGCCAGCAGTTACCCGACCCTTGTCGACAGGGGCGATGACGAGCAGTACTTC. The encoded protein is CASSYPTLVDRGDDEQYF.

This clonotype was recorded many times. The rearrangement uses TRBV7-8 and TRBJ2-6, with D possibly TRBD2 on 6 matching bases. The CDR3 consists of 16 residues. Germline CDR1 is SGHVS and CDR2 is FQNEAQ. Between the trimmed V and J ends, which lost 4 bases and 1 base, there was a span of 11 bases. The CDR3 nucleotides are TGTGCCAGCAGCTACTCGGCGGGGTCTGGGGCCAACGTCCTGACTTTC. Translation: CASSYSAGSGANVLTF.

In this sample, this clonotype turned up many times. The chain is built from TRBV15 and TRBJ2-1; 9 nucleotides align to TRBD2. V trimming: 1 base; J trimming: 5 bases; junction bases outside the gene matches: 6. The V gene's germline CDR1 is LNHNV and CDR2 YYDKDF (reference sequence). The CDR3 covers 16 residues. The CDR3 here is CATSRGFGLANNEQFF. Here the CDR3 DNA reads TGTGCCACCAGCAGAGGATTCGGACTAGCGAACAATGAGCAGTTCTTC.

This clonotype was recorded many times. The rearrangement joins TRBV29-1 to TRBJ2-7; a possible D gene is TRBD1 (6 bases). Deletions cut 7 bases from V and 2 bases from J, with 12 bases between. This CDR3 has 12 residues. CDR1 and CDR2 from the germline V gene are SQVTM and ANQGSEA. The CDR3 region has the DNA TGCAGCGCTAAGGACAGCACCTACGAGCAGTACTTC. Its translation is CSAKDSTYEQYF.

This rearrangement joins TRBV18 to TRBJ2-1, with a tentative D call TRBD1 (5 bases). This CDR3 has 13 residues. V lost 5 bases and J 4 bases, leaving 9 bases between the germline ends. CDR1 and CDR2 (germline): KGHSH, LQKENI. The CDR3 region is CASSKGRYNEQFF. As DNA, the CDR3 is TGTGCCAGCTCAAAGGGGCGTTACAATGAGCAGTTCTTC.

The chain's CDR3 is CSASHTAKNIQYF. Written as DNA, the CDR3 is TGCAGTGCTAGCCATACAGCCAAAAACATTCAGTACTTC. V usage is TRBV20-1 and J usage is TRBJ2-4; no reliable D call. This CDR3 region has 13 residues. Trimming took 3 bases from V and 0 from J, leaving 6 bases between them. Germline lookup yields CDR1 DFQATT and CDR2 SNEGSKA (reference sequence).

This chain joins TRBV6-5 and TRBJ2-7, with D possibly matching TRBD1 (5 bases). From germline, CDR1 is MNHEY and CDR2 SVGAGI. The CDR3 extends over 13 amino acids. V shed 6 bases and J shed 8 bases, with 17 bases lying between them. The CDR3 DNA reads as TGTGCCAGCAGCCCTCAGGGCCAAAGGAAGCAGTACTTC. Its translation: CASSPQGQRKQYF.

The table lists this clonotype with many counts. The chain is built from TRBV4-3 and TRBJ1-1; unclear D gene. V lost 0 bases to trimming and J lost 5 bases, with 10 bases between them. Per the germline V gene, CDR1 is LGHNA and CDR2 is YSLEER. The CDR3 extends over 14 amino acids. The CDR3 here is CASSQDLGRTEAFF. The CDR3 DNA sequence: TGCGCCAGCAGCCAAGATCTCGGAAGGACTGAAGCTTTCTTT.

This clonotype was seen repeatedly, ten times or more. V is TRBV4-2 and J is TRBJ2-3; D gene ambiguous. Trimming removed 0 bases from V and 2 bases from J, with 9 bases in between. The CDR3 is 15 amino acids. CDR1 is LGHNA and CDR2 is YNFKEQ in the germline V gene. The CDR3 nucleotides are TGTGCCAGCAGCCAAGATCTATTAACCACAGATACGCAGTATTTT. Translated: CASSQDLLTTDTQYF.

This clonotype was seen a handful of times. This sequence joins TRBV19 and TRBJ2-6; D gene ambiguous. Looked up from germline, CDR1 is LNHDA and CDR2 is SQIVND (reference sequence). Deletions cut 7 bases from V and 2 bases from J, with 21 bases between. The CDR3 has 18 residues. The CDR3 sequence: CASKWVARGSAGANVLTF. CDR3 in DNA: TGTGCCAGTAAGTGGGTAGCCCGAGGTTCCGCTGGGGCCAACGTCCTGACTTTC.

This clonotype has at least ten counts. V gene TRBV11-3 combines with J gene TRBJ1-6; D gene unclear. Germline loops: CDR1 SGHNT, CDR2 YENEEA. V was shortened by 5 bases and J by 17 bases, with 19 bases between the two germline ends. CDR3 size: 13 residues. The CDR3 sequence is CASSPSPGRSIHF. In DNA form, the CDR3 reads TGTGCCAGCAGCCCAAGTCCGGGCCGATCAATCCACTTT.

This clonotype was seen ten or more times. This chain links TRBV4-3 with TRBJ2-4; 7 positions match TRBD1. V lost 1 base and J lost 9; bases outside the gene matches: 15. CDR1 and CDR2 from the germline V gene are LGHNA and YSLEER. This CDR3 comprises 17 residues. This chain's CDR3 is CASSQGVNRGTSLIQYF. In DNA form, the CDR3 reads TGCGCCAGCAGCCAAGGGGTGAACAGGGGAACTTCTCTCATTCAGTACTTC.